Listed below are T cell receptor beta chains from one sample, sequenced in a study of shared clonotypes between healthy human individuals. Assay: immunoSEQ multiplex PCR; the TCRdb copy retains only in-frame clones and omits some. The profile shows under 2.5 million clones, about 90% of them singletons. Sequencing used naive CD4+ T cells from PBMCs. The receptors originated from a man aged 18-30 years in good health. Some clones in this sample may be carry-over from other donors' samples. Each CDR3 is given with its conserved first and last residue. A D gene is named only where the DNA matches it firmly. Not all rows give a size; the values are once, few, many and, for expanded clones, a class.

V	D	J	size	CDR3	DNA
TRBV20-1	NA	TRBJ1-1	few	CSGRTGAFF	TGCAGCGGCCGTACCGGAGCTTTCTTT
TRBV25-1	TRBD1	TRBJ2-1	once	CASSGGTGVYNEQFF	TGTGCCAGCAGTGGTGGGACAGGGGTGTACAATGAGCAGTTCTTC
TRBV28	NA	TRBJ1-5	NA	CASSFHGGGREPQHF	TGTGCCAGCAGTTTCCACGGGGGGGGCCGAGAGCCCCAGCATTTT
TRBV9	NA	TRBJ2-2	NA	CASSVVGSPNVEELFF	TGTGCCAGCAGCGTAGTTGGCAGCCCAAACGTCGAGGAGCTGTTTTTT
TRBV2	NA	TRBJ2-3	once	CASSARGTDHKDTQYF	TGTGCCAGCAGTGCTCGGGGGACGGATCATAAAGATACGCAGTATTTT
TRBV4-2	NA	TRBJ2-5	NA	CASSQGFETQYF	TGTGCCAGCAGCCAAGGTTTTGAGACCCAGTACTTC
TRBV4-2	TRBD2	TRBJ2-1	NA	CASSQDMGGPEQFF	TGTGCCAGCAGCCAAGATATGGGAGGGCCTGAGCAGTTCTTC
TRBV5-5	TRBD2	TRBJ2-2	NA	CASSLASGRNTGELFF	TGTGCCAGCAGCTTGGCTAGCGGGCGGAACACCGGGGAGCTGTTTTTT
TRBV6-5	TRBD1	TRBJ2-4	once	CASSSGQVAKNIQYF	TGTGCCAGCAGTTCGGGACAGGTAGCCAAAAACATTCAGTACTTC
TRBV7-9	NA	TRBJ1-4	NA	CASRLRETNEKLFF	TGTGCCAGCCGACTCCGGGAGACTAATGAAAAACTGTTTTTT
TRBV7-2	NA	TRBJ2-1	NA	CASSSFQSSYNEQFF	TGTGCCAGCAGCTCGTTCCAGAGCTCCTACAATGAGCAGTTCTTC
TRBV7-3	NA	TRBJ1-1	NA	CASSSSGIVYTEAFF	TGTGCCAGCAGCAGCTCAGGGATTGTGTACACTGAAGCTTTCTTT
TRBV30	NA	TRBJ2-2	NA	CAWRKSWRAAGELFF	TGTGCCTGGAGGAAGAGCTGGAGGGCAGCCGGGGAGCTGTTTTTT
TRBV5-4	TRBD2	TRBJ2-5	NA	CASSFGRSSGGSKYF	TGTGCCAGCAGCTTCGGTCGATCTAGCGGGGGGTCAAAGTACTTC
TRBV19	NA	TRBJ2-5	NA	CASSIPREETQYF	TGTGCCAGTAGTATTCCCCGAGAAGAGACCCAGTACTTC
TRBV10-3	NA	TRBJ2-1	NA	CAITDSGTYNEQFF	TGTGCCATCACCGACAGCGGAACCTACAATGAGCAGTTCTTC
TRBV11-2	NA	TRBJ2-7	NA	CASSLLGNPHEQYF	TGTGCCAGCAGCCTCCTAGGTAACCCCCACGAGCAGTACTTC
TRBV29-1	NA	TRBJ2-7	NA	CSVGGRAAYEQYF	TGCAGCGTTGGGGGGAGAGCCGCCTACGAGCAGTACTTC
TRBV28	TRBD1	TRBJ1-4	NA	CASSPGTGTRGKLFF	TGTGCCAGCAGCCCCGGGACAGGAACGCGGGGAAAACTGTTTTTT
TRBV5-4	TRBD2	TRBJ2-1	NA	CASSRTSQNNEQFF	TGTGCCAGCAGCCGGACTAGCCAGAACAATGAGCAGTTCTTC
TRBV5-1	NA	TRBJ2-3	NA	CASSLYVEQNTQYF	TGCGCCAGCAGCTTGTATGTGGAACAAAATACGCAGTATTTT
TRBV7-2	TRBD2	TRBJ2-5	NA	CASSLNPPGLAGETQYF	TGTGCCAGCAGCTTAAACCCCCCGGGACTAGCGGGAGAGACCCAGTACTTC
TRBV18	NA	TRBJ2-7	once	CASSPTRDGVYEQYF	TGTGCCAGCTCACCAACCCGCGACGGCGTATACGAGCAGTACTTC
TRBV2	NA	TRBJ2-5	NA	CASSAGTYPGETQYF	TGTGCCAGCAGTGCTGGGACCTACCCGGGAGAGACCCAGTACTTC
TRBV7-2	TRBD1	TRBJ2-2	NA	CASSLEGQGWTGELFF	TGTGCCAGCAGCTTAGAAGGACAGGGGTGGACCGGGGAGCTGTTTTTT
TRBV28	NA	TRBJ1-2	NA	CASSPPRYGYTF	TGTGCCAGCAGCCCCCCACGGTATGGCTACACCTTC
TRBV4-3	NA	TRBJ2-7	NA	CASSHVGAPYEQYF	TGCGCCAGCAGCCACGTGGGGGCCCCCTACGAGCAGTACTTC
TRBV11-1	NA	TRBJ2-3	NA	CASSLGPFADTQYF	TGTGCCAGCAGTCTCGGACCCTTCGCAGATACGCAGTATTTT